Below, 11 T cell receptor beta chains from the same sample are listed, as sequenced in a study of blood T cell repertoires in COVID-19. Clones were read by immunoSEQ multiplex PCR, and TCRdb kept only the in-frame ones, dropping some. The table has some 110,000 clones, roughly 81% seen once. The source material was peripheral blood. Receptors were obtained from a man between 40 and 49 years old with acute or convalescent COVID-19.

The rearrangement uses TRBV19 and TRBJ2-3; no definite D call. CDR3 length equals 12 residues. Germline lookup yields CDR1 LNHDA and CDR2 SQIVND (reference sequence). With 9 bases removed from V and 8 bases from J, the gap between germline ends came to 15 bases. The CDR3 is CASLGESGTQYF. DNA of the CDR3: TGTGCCAGCCTAGGAGAATCCGGTACGCAGTATTTT.

The chain recombines TRBV28 with TRBJ1-6; TRBD1 matches 8 bases. Germline loops: CDR1 MDHEN, CDR2 SYDVKM. This CDR3 has 14 residues. J lost 11 bases, V lost 8 bases, and 11 bases had no gene match. The CDR3 DNA reads as TGTGCCAGCGCTAAAGGACAGGGACTTACACCCCTCCACTTT. The encoded protein is CASAKGQGLTPLHF.

This sequence joins TRBV20-1 and TRBJ2-3; tentative D call: TRBD2 (5 bases). V was pared by 3 bases and J by 4 bases, with 5 bases between. CDR3 length: 11 amino acids. CDR1 DFQATT and CDR2 SNEGSKA come from the germline V gene (reference sequence). CDR3 residues: CSARRADTQYF. The CDR3 DNA is TGCAGTGCTAGGAGGGCAGATACGCAGTATTTT.

The chain combines TRBV3-1 (or the pseudogene TRBV3-2) with TRBJ2-3; TRBD1 might be the D (6 bases). Germline V gene sequence: CDR1 LGHDT, CDR2 YNNKEL (reference sequence). Trimming took 1 base from V and 0 from J, leaving 11 bases between them. CDR3 length: 16 amino acids. The CDR3 here is CASSQAGARSTDTQYF. CDR3 coding DNA: TGTGCCAGCAGCCAAGCAGGGGCCCGAAGCACAGATACGCAGTATTTT.

The rearrangement uses TRBV19 and TRBJ1-2; D call uncertain. CDR1 LNHDA and CDR2 SQIVND come from the germline V gene (reference sequence). This CDR3 has 13 residues. V was trimmed by 5 bases and J by 3 bases, leaving 10 bases between them. The CDR3: CASSAGGDYGYTF. CDR3 nucleotide sequence: TGTGCCAGTAGTGCAGGCGGGGACTATGGCTACACCTTC.

V usage is TRBV3-1 (or the pseudogene TRBV3-2) and J usage is TRBJ2-1; weak D call: TRBD1 (6 bases). Germline loops: CDR1 LGHDT, CDR2 YNNKEL (reference sequence). The CDR3 totals 13 residues. V was shortened by 1 base and J by 11 bases, with 12 bases between the two germline ends. CDR3: CASSQAAGDKQFF. In DNA, the CDR3 is TGTGCCAGCAGCCAAGCCGCAGGGGATAAGCAGTTCTTC.

V and J are TRBV20-1 and TRBJ1-6; perhaps TRBD1 as D (5 bases). This CDR3 has 15 amino acids. The germline CDR1 and CDR2 sequences are DFQATT and SNEGSKA (reference sequence). V was clipped by 3 bases and J by 6 bases, with 15 bases between them. CDR3 nucleotide sequence: TGCAGTGCTAGTAGGCAGGGAATCGGTAATTCACCCCTCCACTTT. Its translation: CSASRQGIGNSPLHF.

This chain uses TRBV27 with TRBJ2-3, with 14 bases aligning to TRBD2. The CDR3 covers 16 residues. CDR1 and CDR2 (germline): MNHEY, SMNVEV (reference sequence). Trimming cost V 6 bases and J 6 bases; bases outside gene matches: 8. The CDR3 region is CASRPGLAGVGDTQYF. The CDR3, as DNA: TGTGCCAGCAGACCGGGACTAGCGGGAGTGGGGGATACGCAGTATTTT.

The rearrangement joins TRBV14 to TRBJ1-4, with 7 positions matching TRBD1. Germline V gene sequence: CDR1 SGHDN, CDR2 FVKESK. The trim removed 2 bases at V and 2 bases at J, leaving 5 bases unmatched. There are 16 residues in the CDR3. The CDR3 bases are TGTGCCAGCAGCCAATTTCGACAGGGTACTAATGAAAAACTGTTTTTT. It specifies CASSQFRQGTNEKLFF.

This chain uses TRBV5-1 with TRBJ2-1; TRBD1 aligns across 8 bases. This CDR3 is 15 amino acids long. The germline CDR1 and CDR2 sequences are SGHRS and YFSETQ. Germline trimming cut 4 bases from V and 3 bases from J; bases unmatched to any gene: 6. CDR3 sequence: CASSLRDRGYNEQFF. The CDR3 nucleotides are TGCGCCAGCAGCCTGAGAGACAGGGGCTACAATGAGCAGTTCTTC.

The chain employs TRBV5-1 and TRBJ1-1; 8 positions match TRBD1. Trimming removed 4 bases from V and 10 bases from J; junction bases left unmatched: 9. This CDR3 is 13 amino acids long. Germline CDR1 and CDR2: SGHRS and YFSETQ. The CDR3: CASSTGDRHSAFF. CDR3 nucleotide sequence: TGCGCCAGCAGCACGGGGGACAGGCATTCAGCTTTCTTT.